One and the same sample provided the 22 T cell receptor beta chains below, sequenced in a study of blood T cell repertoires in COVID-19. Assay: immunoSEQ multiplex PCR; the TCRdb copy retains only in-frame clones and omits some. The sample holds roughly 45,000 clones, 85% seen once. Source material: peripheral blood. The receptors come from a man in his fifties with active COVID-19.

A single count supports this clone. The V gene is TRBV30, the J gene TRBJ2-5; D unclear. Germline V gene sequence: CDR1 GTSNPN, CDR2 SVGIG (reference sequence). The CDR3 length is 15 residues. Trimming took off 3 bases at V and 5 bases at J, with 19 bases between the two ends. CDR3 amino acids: CAWSGRPGEMETQYF. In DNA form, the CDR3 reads TGTGCCTGGAGCGGCCGGCCAGGTGAAATGGAGACCCAGTACTTC.

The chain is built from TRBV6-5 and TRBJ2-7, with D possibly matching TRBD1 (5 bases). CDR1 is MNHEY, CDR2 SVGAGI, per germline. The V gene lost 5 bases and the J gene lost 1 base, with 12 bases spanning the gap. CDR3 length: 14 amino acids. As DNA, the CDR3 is TGTGCCAGCAGTAGGGCAGGGCGATCCTACGAGCAGTACTTC. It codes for CASSRAGRSYEQYF.

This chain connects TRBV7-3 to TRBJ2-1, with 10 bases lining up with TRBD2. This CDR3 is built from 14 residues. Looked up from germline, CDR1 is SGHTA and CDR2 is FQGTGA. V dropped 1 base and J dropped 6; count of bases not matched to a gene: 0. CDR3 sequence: CASSLIAGGNEQFF. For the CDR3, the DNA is TGTGCCAGCAGCTTAATAGCGGGGGGCAATGAGCAGTTCTTC.

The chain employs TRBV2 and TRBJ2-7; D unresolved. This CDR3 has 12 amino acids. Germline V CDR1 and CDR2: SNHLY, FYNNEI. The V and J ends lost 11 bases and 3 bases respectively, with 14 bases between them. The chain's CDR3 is CAGSTRVYEQYF. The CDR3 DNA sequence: TGTGCCGGATCGACCCGGGTCTACGAGCAGTACTTC.

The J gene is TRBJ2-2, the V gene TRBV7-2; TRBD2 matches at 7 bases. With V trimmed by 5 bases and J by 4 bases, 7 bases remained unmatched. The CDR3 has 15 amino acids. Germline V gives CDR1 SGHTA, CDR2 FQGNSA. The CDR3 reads CASSTGTILTGELFF. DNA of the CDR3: TGTGCCAGCAGCACCGGGACTATACTCACCGGGGAGCTGTTTTTT.

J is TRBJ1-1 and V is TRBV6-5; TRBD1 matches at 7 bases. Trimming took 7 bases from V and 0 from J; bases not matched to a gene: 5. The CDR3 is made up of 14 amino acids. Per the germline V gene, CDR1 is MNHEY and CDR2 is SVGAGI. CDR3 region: CASTRQGLNTEAFF. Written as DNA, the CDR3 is TGTGCCAGCACCCGACAGGGTTTGAACACTGAAGCTTTCTTT.

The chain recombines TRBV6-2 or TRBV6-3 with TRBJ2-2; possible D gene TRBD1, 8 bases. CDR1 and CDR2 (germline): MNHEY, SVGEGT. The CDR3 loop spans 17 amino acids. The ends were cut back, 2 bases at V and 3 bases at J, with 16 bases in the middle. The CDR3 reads CASSYPDRGGDTGELFF. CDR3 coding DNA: TGTGCCAGCAGTTACCCCGACAGGGGAGGGGACACCGGGGAGCTGTTTTTT.

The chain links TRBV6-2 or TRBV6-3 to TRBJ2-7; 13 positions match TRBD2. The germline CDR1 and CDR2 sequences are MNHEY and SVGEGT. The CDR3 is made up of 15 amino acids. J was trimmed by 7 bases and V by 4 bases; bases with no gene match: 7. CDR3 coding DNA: TGTGCCAGCAGTTCATCAGGACTAGCGGGAGTTGAGCAGTACTTC. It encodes CASSSSGLAGVEQYF.

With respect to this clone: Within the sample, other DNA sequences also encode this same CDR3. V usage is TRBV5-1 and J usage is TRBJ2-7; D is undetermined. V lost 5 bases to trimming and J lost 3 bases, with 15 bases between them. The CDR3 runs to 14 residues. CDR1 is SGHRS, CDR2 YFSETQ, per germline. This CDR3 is CASRRKEGSYEQYF. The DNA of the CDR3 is TGCGCCAGCAGGAGGAAAGAAGGAAGCTACGAGCAGTACTTC.

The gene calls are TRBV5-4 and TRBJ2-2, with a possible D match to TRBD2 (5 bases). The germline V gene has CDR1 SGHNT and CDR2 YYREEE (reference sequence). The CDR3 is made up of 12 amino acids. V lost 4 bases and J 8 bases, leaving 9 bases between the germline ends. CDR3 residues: CASSPEEGELFF. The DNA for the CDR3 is TGTGCCAGCAGCCCGGAGGAAGGGGAGCTGTTTTTT. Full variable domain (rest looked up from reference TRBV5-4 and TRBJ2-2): ETGVTQSPTHLIKTRGQQVTLRCSSQSGHNTVSWYQQALGQGPQFIFQYYREEENGRGNFPPRFSGLQFPNYSSELNVNALELDDSALYLCASSPEEGELFFGEGSRLTVL.

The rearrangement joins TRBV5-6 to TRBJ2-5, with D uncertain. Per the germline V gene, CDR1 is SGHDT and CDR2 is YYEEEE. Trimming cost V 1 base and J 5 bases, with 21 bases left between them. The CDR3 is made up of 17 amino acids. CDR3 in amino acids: CASSLRHVGARRETQYF. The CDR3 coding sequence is TGTGCCAGCAGCTTGAGGCACGTAGGAGCTAGGCGGGAGACCCAGTACTTC.

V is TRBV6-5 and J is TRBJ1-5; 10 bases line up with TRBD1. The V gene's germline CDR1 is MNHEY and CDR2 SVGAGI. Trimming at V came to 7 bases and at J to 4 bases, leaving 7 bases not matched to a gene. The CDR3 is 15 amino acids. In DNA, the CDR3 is TGTGCCAGCAATCTGAGGACAGGGGGTAATCAGCCCCAGCATTTT. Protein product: CASNLRTGGNQPQHF.

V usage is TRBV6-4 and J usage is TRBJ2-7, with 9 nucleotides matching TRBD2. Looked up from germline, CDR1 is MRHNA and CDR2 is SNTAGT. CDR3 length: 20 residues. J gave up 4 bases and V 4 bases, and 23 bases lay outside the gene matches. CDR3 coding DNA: TGTGCCAGCAGTGCCCCCCCGACAGGGTTTGGTAGCGGGAGTTGTTACGAGCAGTACTTC. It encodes CASSAPPTGFGSGSCYEQYF.

The CDR3 DNA reads as TGCGCCAGCAGCTTGGTGGGGGGGTTGGCAGATACGCAGTATTTT. Residues: CASSLVGGLADTQYF. V gene TRBV5-1 combines with J gene TRBJ2-3; 7 positions match TRBD2. J gave up 4 bases and V 0 bases, and 5 bases lay outside the gene matches. CDR1 is SGHRS, CDR2 YFSETQ, per germline. The CDR3 is 15 amino acids.

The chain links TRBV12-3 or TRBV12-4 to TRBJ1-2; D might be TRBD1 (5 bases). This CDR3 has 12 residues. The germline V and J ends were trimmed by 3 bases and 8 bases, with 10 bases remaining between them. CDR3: CASSFPTGGYTF. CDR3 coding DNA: TGTGCCAGCAGTTTTCCAACAGGCGGCTACACCTTC.

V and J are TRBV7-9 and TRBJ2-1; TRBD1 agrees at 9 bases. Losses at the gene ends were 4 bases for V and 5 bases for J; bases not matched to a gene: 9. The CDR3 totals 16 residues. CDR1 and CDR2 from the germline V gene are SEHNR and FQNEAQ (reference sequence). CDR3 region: CASSSSDRGLDNEQFF. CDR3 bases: TGTGCCAGCAGCTCGTCGGACAGGGGACTTGACAATGAGCAGTTCTTC.

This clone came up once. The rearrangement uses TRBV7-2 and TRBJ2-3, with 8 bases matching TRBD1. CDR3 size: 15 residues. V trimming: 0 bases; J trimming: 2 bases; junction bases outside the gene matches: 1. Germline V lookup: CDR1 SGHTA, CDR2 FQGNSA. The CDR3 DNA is TGTGCCAGCAGCTTAGCGGGACAGGTCACAGATACGCAGTATTTT. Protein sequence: CASSLAGQVTDTQYF.

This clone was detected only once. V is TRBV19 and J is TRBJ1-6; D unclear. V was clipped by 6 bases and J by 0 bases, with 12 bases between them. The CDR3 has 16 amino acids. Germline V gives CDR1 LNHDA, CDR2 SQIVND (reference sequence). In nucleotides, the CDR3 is TGTGCCAGTAGGCGGGGATTAAGCTCCTATAATTCACCCCTCCACTTT. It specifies CASRRGLSSYNSPLHF.

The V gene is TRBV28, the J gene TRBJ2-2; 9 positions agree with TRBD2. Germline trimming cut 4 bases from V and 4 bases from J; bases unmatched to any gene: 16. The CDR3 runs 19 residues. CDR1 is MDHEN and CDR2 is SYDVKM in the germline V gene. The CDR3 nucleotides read TGTGCCAGCAGTTCTTATTTGGGTTTTATAGCGGGAGTCACCGGGGAGCTGTTTTTT. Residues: CASSSYLGFIAGVTGELFF. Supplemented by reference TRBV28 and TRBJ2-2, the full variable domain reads DVKVTQSSRYLVKRTGEKVFLECVQDMDHENMFWYRQDPGLGLRLIYFSYDVKMKEKGDIPEGYSVSREKKERFSLILESASTNQTSMYLCASSSYLGFIAGVTGELFFGEGSRLTVL.

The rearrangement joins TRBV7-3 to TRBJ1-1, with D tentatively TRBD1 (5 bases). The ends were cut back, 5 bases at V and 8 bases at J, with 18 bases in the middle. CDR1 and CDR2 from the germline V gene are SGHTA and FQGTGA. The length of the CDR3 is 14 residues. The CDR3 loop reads CASSPKGGTGEAFF. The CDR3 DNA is TGTGCCAGCAGCCCTAAAGGAGGGACGGGGGAAGCTTTCTTT.

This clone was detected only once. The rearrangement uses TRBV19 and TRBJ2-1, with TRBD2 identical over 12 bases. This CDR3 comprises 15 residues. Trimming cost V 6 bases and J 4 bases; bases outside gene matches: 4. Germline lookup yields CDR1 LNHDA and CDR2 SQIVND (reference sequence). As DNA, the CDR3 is TGTGCCAGTAGCAAGACTAGCGGGGGTTACAATGAGCAGTTCTTC. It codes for CASSKTSGGYNEQFF.

CDR3 residues: CASSLGAGGARETQYF. CDR3 nucleotide sequence: TGTGCCAGCAGCTTAGGGGCCGGGGGGGCCAGGGAGACCCAGTACTTC. The V and J genes are TRBV7-2 and TRBJ2-5; 8 positions match TRBD2. The CDR3 extends over 16 amino acids. With 1 base clipped from V and 5 bases from J, the junction kept 9 bases outside the gene matches. Germline V CDR1 and CDR2: SGHTA, FQGNSA.